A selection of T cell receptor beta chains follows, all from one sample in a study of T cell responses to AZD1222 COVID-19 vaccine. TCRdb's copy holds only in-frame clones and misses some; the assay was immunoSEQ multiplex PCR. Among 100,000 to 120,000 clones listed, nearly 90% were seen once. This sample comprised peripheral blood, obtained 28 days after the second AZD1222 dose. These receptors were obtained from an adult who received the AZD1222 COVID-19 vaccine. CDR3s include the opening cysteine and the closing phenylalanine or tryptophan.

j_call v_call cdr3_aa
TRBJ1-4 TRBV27 CASSTLGTSEKLFF
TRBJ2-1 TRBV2 CASLHGGGEIGNEQFF
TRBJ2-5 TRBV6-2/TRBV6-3 CASSYWGLQETQYF
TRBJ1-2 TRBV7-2 CASSRTGRDYGYTF
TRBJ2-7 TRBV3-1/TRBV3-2 CASSQVAGGTYEQYF
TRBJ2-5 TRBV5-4 CASSTQEQETQYF
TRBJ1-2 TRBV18 CASSPPEALRGAYTF
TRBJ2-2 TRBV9 CASSAGQGRNTGELFF
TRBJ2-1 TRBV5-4 CASSTGTTIDEQFF
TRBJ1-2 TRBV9 CASSVGDREVLGYTF
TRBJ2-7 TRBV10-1 CATRTAAYEQYF
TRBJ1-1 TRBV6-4 CASSEQPNTEAFF
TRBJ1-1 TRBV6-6 CASSYMEVAEAFF
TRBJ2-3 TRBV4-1 CASSQAGTGTDTQYF
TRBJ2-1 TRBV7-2 CASSPVDRVGNEQFF
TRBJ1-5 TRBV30 CAWSVGRYSNQPQHF